This paragraph reports one T cell receptor (beta chain). Trimming cost V 2 bases and J 14 bases; bases outside gene matches: 1. The CDR3 is 11 residues long. From germline, CDR1 is SGHKS and CDR2 YYEKEE (reference sequence). Sequenced by immunoSEQ multiplex PCR; TCRdb stores in-frame clones only, minus some. The profile shows 25,000 to 35,000 clones, about 92% of them singletons. This record comes from a study of T cells in localized non-small cell lung cancer. This chain connects TRBV5-5 to TRBJ1-6, with TRBD1 matching 7 bases. This sequence was found in a woman between 35 and 75 years old with stage I lung adenocarcinoma. The starting material was peripheral blood, obtained before any cancer treatment. As DNA, the CDR3 is TGTGCCAGCAGCTTAGACAGGGCCCTCCACTTT. It translates to CASSLDRALHF.